The 20 T cell receptor beta chains listed next were all sequenced from one sample in a study of OX40 agonist ivuxolimab in advanced cancers. Receptors were amplified or captured by the immunoSEQ multiplex PCR assay. Imported from immuneACCESS, the table was reduced by TCRdb to in-frame sequences with V and J called. These copies leave out some clones; in studies compared against another copy, an unresolved V gene accounts for under half, and the cause of the remainder is not known. In this sample the table shows 81,000 or so clones, about 89% of which occur a single time. The ten largest clones capture roughly 8.4% of the sample. Sequenced material: CD4+ or CD8+ T cells sorted from blood, taken in a trial of the OX40 agonist ivuxolimab. These receptors were taken from an adult with an advanced solid tumor such as melanoma, head and neck, liver or kidney cancer.

The CDR3 loop is CASSAGLAGVSYEQYV. Written as DNA, the CDR3 is TGTGCCAGCAGTGCTGGACTAGCGGGAGTCAGCTACGAGCAGTACGTC. The chain is built from TRBV6-1 and TRBJ2-7, with TRBD2 identical over 13 bases. Germline V lookup: CDR1 MNHNS, CDR2 SASEGT. The V gene end was trimmed by 4 bases and the J gene end by 3 bases; junction bases not matched to a gene: 6. The CDR3 runs to 16 residues.

This chain uses TRBV4-3 with TRBJ2-3; D is uncertain. Germline V gene sequence: CDR1 LGHNA, CDR2 YSLEER. Trimming cost V 4 bases and J 2 bases, with 16 bases left between them. There are 16 residues in the CDR3. CDR3 in DNA: TGCGCCAGCAGCCGAACGACACGTCCCTACACAGATACGCAGTATTTT. This codes for CASSRTTRPYTDTQYF.

This chain joins TRBV27 and TRBJ1-3; 7 positions match TRBD1. This CDR3 region has 15 residues. Trimming at V came to 6 bases and at J to 2 bases, leaving 7 bases not matched to a gene. Looked up from germline, CDR1 is MNHEY and CDR2 is SMNVEV (reference sequence). The CDR3 nucleotides are TGTGCCAGCAGACCGTCCGGGACAGCTGGAAACACCATATATTTT. Translation: CASRPSGTAGNTIYF.

The chain is built from TRBV5-4 and TRBJ2-5, with D hard to call. With 5 bases removed from V and 5 bases from J, the gap between germline ends came to 4 bases. Germline V gene sequence: CDR1 SGHNT, CDR2 YYREEE (reference sequence). The CDR3 loop spans 10 amino acids. This CDR3 reads CASRAETQYF. The DNA for the CDR3 is TGTGCCAGCAGGGCCGAGACCCAGTACTTC.

The chain recombines TRBV18 with TRBJ2-7, with D possibly TRBD2 on 5 matching bases. This CDR3 is 14 amino acids long. Germline lookup yields CDR1 KGHSH and CDR2 LQKENI. Deletions cut 3 bases from V and 0 bases from J, with 9 bases between. In DNA form, the CDR3 reads TGTGCCAGCTCACCGATTGGGAGCTCCTACGAGCAGTACGTC. This gives the protein CASSPIGSSYEQYV.

This chain links TRBV7-3 with TRBJ2-1; 9 bases align to TRBD2. Germline trimming cut 5 bases from V and 6 bases from J; bases unmatched to any gene: 8. Per germline, CDR1 SGHTA and CDR2 FQGTGA. This CDR3 comprises 15 residues. This CDR3 reads CASSPAGRGGNEQFF. Here the CDR3 DNA reads TGTGCCAGCAGCCCCGCTGGGCGGGGGGGCAATGAGCAGTTCTTC. The variable domain in full, with the rest retrieved from reference TRBV7-3 and TRBJ2-1, is GAGVSQTPSNKVTEKGKYVELRCDPISGHTALYWYRQSLGQGPEFLIYFQGTGAADDSGLPNDRFFAVRPEGSVSTLKIQRTERGDSAVYLCASSPAGRGGNEQFFGPGTRLTVL.

For the CDR3, the DNA is TGTGCCAGCACCCCGACAGGTTTTGAGACTGAAGCTTTCTTT. This gives the protein CASTPTGFETEAFF. V gene TRBV28 combines with J gene TRBJ1-1; D is perhaps TRBD1 (6 bases). Germline CDR1 is MDHEN and CDR2 is SYDVKM. The CDR3 sequence is 14 residues long. V was pared by 7 bases and J by 5 bases, with 17 bases between.

The rearrangement links TRBV29-1 to TRBJ2-2; tentative D call: TRBD1 (5 bases). This CDR3 comprises 15 residues. Trimming took 7 bases from V and 8 from J, leaving 23 bases between them. Germline V gene data show CDR1 as SQVTM and CDR2 as ANQGSEA. The CDR3, as DNA: TGCAGCGCAGTATGGCTTTCAGGGCGTAAAGGGGAGCTGTTTTTT. Its protein is CSAVWLSGRKGELFF.

This clone was detected only once. This sequence joins TRBV25-1 and TRBJ1-4, with D possibly matching TRBD1 (6 bases). Trimming removed 4 bases from V and 6 bases from J, with 18 bases in between. The CDR3 spans 16 residues. Germline V gives CDR1 MGHDK, CDR2 SYGVNS. This CDR3 reads CASSATTGLRDEKLFF. In DNA, the CDR3 is TGTGCCAGCAGTGCAACAACAGGGTTGAGGGATGAAAAACTGTTTTTT.

This chain links TRBV6-1 with TRBJ1-5, with D unclear. CDR3 length: 12 residues. Deletions cut 8 bases from V and 0 bases from J, with 5 bases between. CDR1 and CDR2 (germline): MNHNS, SASEGT. The CDR3 reads CASHISNQPQHF. CDR3 nucleotides: TGTGCCAGCCATATTAGCAATCAGCCCCAGCATTTT.

This sequence joins TRBV7-9 and TRBJ1-2; D gene ambiguous. The germline gives CDR1 SEHNR, CDR2 FQNEAQ (reference sequence). CDR3 length: 13 residues. The V end lost 5 bases, the J end lost 0 bases, and 7 bases lay between the germline ends. In nucleotides, the CDR3 is TGTGCCAGCAGCCCCGGCTCTAACTATGGCTACACCTTC. This codes for CASSPGSNYGYTF. The complete variable domain, with remaining parts taken from reference TRBV7-9 and TRBJ1-2, reads DTGVSQNPRHKITKRGQNVTFRCDPISEHNRLYWYRQTLGQGPEFLTYFQNEAQLEKSRLLSDRFSAERPKGSFSTLEIQRTEQGDSAMYLCASSPGSNYGYTFGSGTRLTVV.

This clone occurred a few times. This chain uses TRBV4-3 with TRBJ1-6, with D perhaps TRBD1 (5 bases). V gave up 4 bases and J gave up 6 bases, with 13 bases separating them. CDR3 length: 15 residues. Germline lookup yields CDR1 LGHNA and CDR2 YSLEER. CDR3 sequence (DNA): TGCGCCAGCAGCCCCGGGACGCTTGGTAATTCACCCCTCCACTTT. Translated, it gives CASSPGTLGNSPLHF.

The chain combines TRBV12-5 with TRBJ1-5, with unresolved D. Looked up from germline, CDR1 is LGHNT and CDR2 is FRNRAP. V shed 3 bases and J shed 3 bases, with 3 bases lying between them. This CDR3 contains 12 residues. The CDR3 region is CASGFDNQPQHF. The CDR3, as DNA: TGTGCTAGTGGTTTCGACAATCAGCCCCAGCATTTT.

This clone was seen once. The chain links TRBV28 to TRBJ2-1; the D is unclear. V was cut by 6 bases and J by 8 bases, with 11 bases left in between. CDR3 length: 12 residues. Germline V gene data show CDR1 as MDHEN and CDR2 as SYDVKM. In DNA, the CDR3 is TGTGCCAGCAGGATCTTTCCCGATGAGCAGTTCTTC. Amino acids: CASRIFPDEQFF.

The V and J genes are TRBV30 and TRBJ2-3; D gene unclear. Germline assignment: CDR1 GTSNPN and CDR2 SVGIG (reference sequence). The CDR3 has 10 amino acids. With 4 bases removed from V and 5 bases from J, the gap between germline ends came to 4 bases. The CDR3 sequence is CAWTGDTQYF. In nucleotides, the CDR3 is TGTGCCTGGACGGGAGATACGCAGTATTTT.

This clone was seen once. J is TRBJ2-7 and V is TRBV10-3; tentative D call: TRBD2 (6 bases). The CDR3 covers 13 residues. The ends were cut back, 4 bases at V and 1 base at J, with 8 bases in the middle. Per germline, CDR1 ENHRY and CDR2 SYGVKD. The CDR3: CAISVGRSYEQYF. DNA of the CDR3: TGTGCCATCAGTGTTGGGAGGTCCTACGAGCAGTACTTC.

The DNA for the CDR3 is TGTGCCAGCAGCGTAGAAGACAGTCGTAACACTGAAGCTTTCTTT. This codes for CASSVEDSRNTEAFF. The rearrangement uses TRBV9 and TRBJ1-1, with D maybe TRBD1 (5 bases). CDR3 size: 15 residues. Deletions cut 0 bases from V and 2 bases from J, with 11 bases between. The germline V gene encodes CDR1 SGDLS and CDR2 YYNGEE. The full variable domain, rest sourced from reference TRBV9 and TRBJ1-1, is DSGVTQTPKHLITATGQRVTLRCSPRSGDLSVYWYQQSLDQGLQFLIQYYNGEERAKGNILERFSAQQFPDLHSELNLSSLELGDSALYFCASSVEDSRNTEAFFGQGTRLTVV.

V is TRBV7-3 and J is TRBJ2-7; a weak D match, TRBD2 (5 bases). CDR3 length: 13 amino acids. Looked up from germline, CDR1 is SGHTA and CDR2 is FQGTGA. Between the trimmed V and J ends, which lost 7 bases and 4 bases, there was a span of 14 bases. The CDR3: CASTPQRRYEQYV. CDR3 bases: TGTGCCAGCACCCCCCAGCGGCGGTACGAGCAGTACGTC.

The chain uses TRBV6-5 and TRBJ1-5, with D hard to call. Germline V lookup: CDR1 MNHEY, CDR2 SVGAGI. The CDR3 has 14 amino acids. V lost 4 bases to trimming and J lost 6 bases, with 13 bases between them. The CDR3 here is CASSLTQISQPQHF. CDR3 DNA sequence: TGTGCCAGCAGTTTAACCCAAATCAGTCAGCCCCAGCATTTT.

CDR3 residues: CAGVGGYGYTF. The CDR3 DNA follows: TGTGCCGGTGTTGGGGGATATGGCTACACCTTC. This chain connects TRBV5-4 to TRBJ1-2; possibly TRBD1 for D (5 bases). The V end was cut by 10 bases, the J end by 5 bases, with 12 bases between. Germline CDR1 is SGHNT and CDR2 is YYREEE (reference sequence). CDR3 size: 11 residues. Full variable domain (outside the CDR3, taken from reference TRBV5-4 and TRBJ1-2): ETGVTQSPTHLIKTRGQQVTLRCSSQSGHNTVSWYQQALGQGPQFIFQYYREEENGRGNFPPRFSGLQFPNYSSELNVNALELDDSALYLCAGVGGYGYTFGSGTRLTVV.